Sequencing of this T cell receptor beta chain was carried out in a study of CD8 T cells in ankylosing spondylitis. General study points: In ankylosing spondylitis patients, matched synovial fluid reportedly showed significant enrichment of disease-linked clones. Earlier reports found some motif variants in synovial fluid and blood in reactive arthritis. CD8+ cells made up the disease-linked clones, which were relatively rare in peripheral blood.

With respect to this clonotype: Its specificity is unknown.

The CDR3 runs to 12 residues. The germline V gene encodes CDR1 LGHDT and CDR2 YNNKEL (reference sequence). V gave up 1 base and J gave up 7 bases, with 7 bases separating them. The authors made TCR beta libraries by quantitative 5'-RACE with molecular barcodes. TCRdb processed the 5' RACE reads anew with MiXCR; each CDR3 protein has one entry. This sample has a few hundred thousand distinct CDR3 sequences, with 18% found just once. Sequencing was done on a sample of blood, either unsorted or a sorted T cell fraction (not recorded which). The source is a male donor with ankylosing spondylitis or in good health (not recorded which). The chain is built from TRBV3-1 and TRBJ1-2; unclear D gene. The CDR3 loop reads CASSQVAAGYTF. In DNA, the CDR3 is TGTGCCAGCAGCCAAGTTGCGGCTGGCTACACCTTC.